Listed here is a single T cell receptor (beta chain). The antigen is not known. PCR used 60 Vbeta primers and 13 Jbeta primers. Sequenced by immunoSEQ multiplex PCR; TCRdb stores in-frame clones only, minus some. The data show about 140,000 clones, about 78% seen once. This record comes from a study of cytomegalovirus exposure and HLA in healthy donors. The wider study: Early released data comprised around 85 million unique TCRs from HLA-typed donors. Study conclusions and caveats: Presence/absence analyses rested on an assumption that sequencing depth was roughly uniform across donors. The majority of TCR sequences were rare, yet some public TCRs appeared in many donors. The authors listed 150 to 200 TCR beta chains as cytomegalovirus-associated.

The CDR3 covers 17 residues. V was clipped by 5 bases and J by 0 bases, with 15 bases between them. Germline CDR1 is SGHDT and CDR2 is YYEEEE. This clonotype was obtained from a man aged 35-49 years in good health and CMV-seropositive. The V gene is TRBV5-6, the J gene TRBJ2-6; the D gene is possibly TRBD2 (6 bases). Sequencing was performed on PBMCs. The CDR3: CASSYSSGSSGANVLTF. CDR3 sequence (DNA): TGTGCCAGCAGTTATAGTTCCGGGAGCTCTGGGGCCAACGTCCTGACTTTC. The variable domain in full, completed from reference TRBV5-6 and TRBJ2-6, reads DAGVTQSPTHLIKTRGQQVTLRCSPKSGHDTVSWYQQALGQGPQFIFQYYEEEERQRGNFPDRFSGHQFPNYSSELNVNALLLGDSALYLCASSYSSGSSGANVLTFGAGSRLTVL.